This TCR beta chain emerged from a study of cytomegalovirus exposure and HLA in healthy donors. Study outcomes and limitations: A list of roughly 180 TCR beta chains associated with cytomegalovirus was given.

Healthy individuals who donated bone marrow served as the donors. To note about this clone: Antigen unknown.

The PCR ran on 60 Vbeta and 13 Jbeta primers. Profiled with immunoSEQ multiplex PCR; TCRdb holds only in-frame clones, not every one. The table records under 200,000 clones, about 12% of them present only once. The receptor was isolated from a man in his forties or fifties in good health and CMV-seropositive. The sequencing input was PBMCs.

The chain's CDR3 is CASSSGTAGNTIYF. CDR3 DNA sequence: TGTGCCAGCAGCTCCGGGACTGCTGGAAACACCATATATTTT. J is TRBJ1-3 and V is TRBV9; tentatively, D is TRBD1 (5 bases). The germline CDR1 and CDR2 sequences are SGDLS and YYNGEE. The CDR3 sequence is 14 residues long. V shed 4 bases and J shed 2 bases, with 10 bases lying between them.